This T cell receptor beta chain is drawn from a study of blood T cell repertoires in COVID-19. About the study: Whether acute or convalescent, the COVID-19 samples came from the United States, Italy and Spain. The cDNA or gDNA used as material had been derived from T cells, B-cell-depleted T cells, or PBMCs.

This clone was seen a few times. Per the study methods: Reference gene primer amplification in the assay estimated nucleated cell counts. Clones were read by immunoSEQ multiplex PCR, and TCRdb kept only the in-frame ones, dropping some. V and J calls and clone size are given by that table; D and trimming were obtained from the DNA. The sample lists 220,000 or so clones; around 80% were seen once. The specimen sequenced was peripheral blood. The source of this sequence is a woman in her 70s with acute or convalescent COVID-19.

The CDR3 region has the DNA TGTGCCAGCAGCTCCTACAAGGGGACCTACGAGCAGTACTTC. Amino acid sequence: CASSSYKGTYEQYF. The chain combines TRBV11-2 with TRBJ2-7; a weak D match, TRBD1 (5 bases). Germline values: CDR1 SGHAT, CDR2 FQNNGV. With 4 bases removed from V and 2 bases from J, the gap between germline ends came to 12 bases. The CDR3 has 14 amino acids.